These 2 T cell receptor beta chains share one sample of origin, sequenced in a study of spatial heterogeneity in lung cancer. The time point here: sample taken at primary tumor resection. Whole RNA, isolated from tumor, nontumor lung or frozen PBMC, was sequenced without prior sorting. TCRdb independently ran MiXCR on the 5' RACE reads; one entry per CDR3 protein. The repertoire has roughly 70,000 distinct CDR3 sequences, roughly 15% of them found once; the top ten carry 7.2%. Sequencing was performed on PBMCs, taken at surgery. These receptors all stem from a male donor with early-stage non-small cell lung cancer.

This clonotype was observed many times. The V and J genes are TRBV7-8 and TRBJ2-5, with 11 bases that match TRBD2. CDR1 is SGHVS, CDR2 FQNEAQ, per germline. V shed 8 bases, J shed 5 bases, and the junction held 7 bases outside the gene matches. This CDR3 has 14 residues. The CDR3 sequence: CASGLLAGVETQYF. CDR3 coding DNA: TGTGCCAGCGGCCTACTAGCGGGAGTCGAGACCCAGTACTTC.

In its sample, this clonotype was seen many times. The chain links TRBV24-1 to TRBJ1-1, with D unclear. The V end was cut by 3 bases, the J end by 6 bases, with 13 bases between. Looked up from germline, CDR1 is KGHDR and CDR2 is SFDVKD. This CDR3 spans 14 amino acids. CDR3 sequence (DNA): TGTGCCACCAGTGATGCCGGAGGGAAGGCTGAAGCTTTCTTT. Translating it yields CATSDAGGKAEAFF.